This T cell receptor (beta chain) was identified during a study of metastatic and nonmetastatic thyroid tumors (dated by TCRdb to between 2020 and 2021). About the full investigation: Repertoires were compared across peripheral blood and tumor or nodule tissue samples from malignant and benign thyroid patients. The study at large found these results: In both blood and tumor samples, malignant tumors were reported to have significantly higher TCR beta diversity than benign nodules.

Of note for this clone: Its antigen is still unknown. A much larger clonotype is one base distant, so this may be a read error.

No treatment had been received by any patient before thyroid surgery. Using T-cell receptor beta sequencing, the researchers looked back retrospectively at clinical samples from patients, gathered between the early 2010s and the late 2010s. The receptor library was made with PCR. Sequencing took place on an Illumina HiSeq 4000. High-throughput sequencing was used to profile the CDR3 region of the TCR beta-chain in every patient. As for the authors' bioinformatics: A classifier to discriminate distant-metastatic papillary thyroid cancer patients was built from CDR3 differences across clinicopathological groups. The Shannon index was used to measure repertoire diversity, and the Morisita-Horn index was used to measure how similar tumor and blood repertoires were. TCRdb ran its own pipeline on the public reads, namely fastp trimming at Q25 and MiXCR clone calling, and kept in-frame beta chains. The V and J calls, along with clone size, are taken from TCRdb and not from the paper's own processing. Counted in this sample were tens of thousands of clones; around 12% of them appeared once. Clones ranked in the top ten supply 8.5% to 10% of the sample.

V is clipped by 3 bases and J by 2 bases, and the sequence between their germline boundaries is 12 bases long. The germline V gene gives CDR1 as MRHNA and CDR2 as SNTAGT. Taken from cysteine to phenylalanine, the CDR3 has 15 residues. Only CDR3 DNA is held: 45 bases, read in frame from base 1. The origin of this receptor is a female donor with papillary thyroid cancer or a benign thyroid nodule (not recorded which). Some clones in this sample may be carry-over from other donors' samples. Sequenced sample: tumor tissue. The chain uses TRBV6-4 and TRBJ2-3; confidence is insufficient to name the D gene. The nucleotide sequence is given as TGTGCCAGCAGTGAATCCCCAGGAGTCACAGATACGCAGTATTTT. Its translation reads: CASSESPGVTDTQYF.